In its sample, the clone carrying this TCR beta chain was seen a few times. What it binds is not known. Time point: neoterminal ileum biopsy at postoperative endoscopy, about 6 months after surgery. Adults with ileal or ileocolonic Crohn's disease and an indication for resection were eligible. Here immunoSEQ multiplex PCR was the method, and the copy in TCRdb shows in-frame clones only, minus some. The sample holds more than 2,000 clones; around three fifths are singletons and the top ten take around 10%. These data come from a study of T cell repertoires in ileal Crohn's disease. On the study more broadly: Operated complications were stricturing disease (61%) and penetrating disease (approximately 39%). The M6 sample came from neoterminal ileum during colonoscopy after surgery.

The study's findings and limits: The median delay to postoperative endoscopy was less than eight months.

This CDR3 comprises 15 residues. With 4 bases clipped from V and 7 bases from J, the junction kept 13 bases outside the gene matches. Germline values: CDR1 SNHLY, CDR2 FYNNEI. The source material was ileal tissue. The receptor comes from an adult with Crohn's disease. The chain couples TRBV2 to TRBJ2-7; 7 positions agree with TRBD2. The CDR3 region has the DNA TGTGCCAGCAGTGCGTCCCAGGTGGGGGGGGTGGAGCAGTACTTC. Residues: CASSASQVGGVEQYF.